The TCR beta chain described here comes from a study of Ad26.COV2.S vaccination and SARS-CoV-2 variants. The assay was immunoSEQ multiplex PCR, and TCRdb's table has in-frame clones only and misses some. The table includes 300,000 to 350,000 clones, about 85% detected once. For this clone: Its specificity is not known.

Whole-study findings and limits: TCR breadth and depth analyses may have underestimated total T cell responses.

Stated treatment: approximately 18 received Ad26.COV2.S at low or high dose, single or two shots; about 5 received placebo; per-sample allocation not given. Specimens were obtained on day 63 following the first vaccine or placebo injection. It was an adult aged 18-55 years in Boston who was the donor. CDR1 and CDR2 (germline): KGHSH, LQKENI. The CDR3 sequence is 11 residues long. V lost 5 bases and J 5 bases, leaving 4 bases between the germline ends. The rearrangement links TRBV18 to TRBJ1-5; D not certain. This clonotype originated in a person between 18 and 65 years old who received the Ad26.COV2.S COVID-19 vaccine or a placebo. This material consisted of peripheral blood, taken in a trial of Ad26.COV2.S vaccine versus placebo. CDR3 loop: CASSSYQPQHF. Here the CDR3 DNA reads TGTGCCAGCTCATCTTATCAGCCCCAGCATTTT.